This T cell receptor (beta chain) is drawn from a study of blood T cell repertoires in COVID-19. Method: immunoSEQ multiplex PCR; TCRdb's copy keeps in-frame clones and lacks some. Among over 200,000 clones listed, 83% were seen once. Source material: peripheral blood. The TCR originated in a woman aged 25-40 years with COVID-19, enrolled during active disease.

Here the CDR3 DNA reads TGTGCCAGCAGCCCAGCAGGGGGCGATGGCTACACCTTC. Its protein is CASSPAGGDGYTF. This rearrangement joins TRBV7-6 to TRBJ1-2; 8 bases agree with TRBD1. From germline, CDR1 is SGHVS and CDR2 FNYEAQ. V lost 5 bases, J lost 6 bases, and 5 bases stayed unmatched. The CDR3 extends over 13 amino acids.